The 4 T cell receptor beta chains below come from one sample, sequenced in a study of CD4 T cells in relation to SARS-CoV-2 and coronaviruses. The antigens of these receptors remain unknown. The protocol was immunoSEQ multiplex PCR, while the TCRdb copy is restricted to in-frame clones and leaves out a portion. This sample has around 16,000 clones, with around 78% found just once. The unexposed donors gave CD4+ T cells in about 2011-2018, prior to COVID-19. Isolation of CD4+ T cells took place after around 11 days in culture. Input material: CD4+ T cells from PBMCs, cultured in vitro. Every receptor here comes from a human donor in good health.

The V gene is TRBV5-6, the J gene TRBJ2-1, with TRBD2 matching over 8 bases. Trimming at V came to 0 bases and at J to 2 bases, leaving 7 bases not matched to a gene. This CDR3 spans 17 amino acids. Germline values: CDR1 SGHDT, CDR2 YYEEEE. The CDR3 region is CASSLVKRGLTYNEQFF. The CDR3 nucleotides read TGTGCCAGCAGCTTGGTAAAGCGGGGGCTGACCTACAATGAGCAGTTCTTC.

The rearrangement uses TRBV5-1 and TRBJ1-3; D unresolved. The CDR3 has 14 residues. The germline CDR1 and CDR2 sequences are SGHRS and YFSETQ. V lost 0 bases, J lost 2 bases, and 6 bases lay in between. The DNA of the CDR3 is TGCGCCAGCAGCTTGGGGGGAGCTGGAAACACCATATATTTT. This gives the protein CASSLGGAGNTIYF.

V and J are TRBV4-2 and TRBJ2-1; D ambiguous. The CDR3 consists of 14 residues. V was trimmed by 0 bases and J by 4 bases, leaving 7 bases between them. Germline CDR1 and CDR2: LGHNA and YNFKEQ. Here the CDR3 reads CASSQDVKYNEQFF. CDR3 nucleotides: TGTGCCAGCAGCCAAGATGTGAAGTACAATGAGCAGTTCTTC.

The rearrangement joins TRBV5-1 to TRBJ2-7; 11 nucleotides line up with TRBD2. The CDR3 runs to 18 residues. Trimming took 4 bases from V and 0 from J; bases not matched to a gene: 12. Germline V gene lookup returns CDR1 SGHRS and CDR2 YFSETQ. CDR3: CASSTGQGTSGSSYEQYF. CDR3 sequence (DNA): TGCGCCAGCAGCACGGGACAGGGTACTAGCGGGAGCTCCTACGAGCAGTACTTC. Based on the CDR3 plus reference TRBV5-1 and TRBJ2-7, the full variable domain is KAGVTQTPRYLIKTRGQQVTLSCSPISGHRSVSWYQQTPGQGLQFLFEYFSETQRNKGNFPGRFSGRQFSNSRSEMNVSTLELGDSALYLCASSTGQGTSGSSYEQYFGPGTRLTVT.